This T cell receptor (beta chain) derives from a study of T cells in Graves' hyperthyroidism and ophthalmopathy. General study points: In blood, most of the thyroid clonotypes expanded above 0.001 were also present.

The CDR3 totals 15 residues. The J segment lost 6 bases and the V segment lost 4 bases, leaving 9 bases of the junction unmatched. Germline values: CDR1 MNHNS, CDR2 SASEGT. RNA transcripts yielded amplified TCR beta CDR3 regions. A first-round RT-PCR of the TCR CDR3 used the HTBI primer set. TCRdb re-analysed the multiplex PCR reads in MiXCR, keeping a single row per CDR3 protein. The repertoire consists of around 350,000 distinct CDR3 sequences, with approximately 19% occurring once and the leading ten covering around 4%. Concerning this clonotype: Its antigen is not known.

This receptor was taken from a woman aged 18 to 35 with Graves' hyperthyroidism. This rearrangement joins TRBV6-1 to TRBJ1-5; TRBD1 matches at 7 bases. Input material: blood. The CDR3 DNA follows: TGTGCCAGCAGTGTAATGACAGGGCGAGGTCAGCCCCAGCATTTT. Its translation: CASSVMTGRGQPQHF.